Listed here is a single T cell receptor beta chain. This specimen belongs to a study of blood T cell repertoires in COVID-19. For the study at large: Sources were T cells, B-cell-depleted T cells, or PBMCs; the material itself was cDNA or gDNA.

Authors' methods: Amplification of reference gene primers provided the estimated nucleated cell counts. Assay: immunoSEQ multiplex PCR; the TCRdb copy retains only in-frame clones and omits some. V and J calls and clone size are those listed in that table; D and trimming were worked out from the DNA. The data show about 210,000 clones, approximately 84% seen once. This CDR3 contains 14 residues. In germline, CDR1 is LNHDA, CDR2 SQIVND (reference sequence). Trimming at V came to 9 bases and at J to 4 bases, leaving 8 bases not matched to a gene. This sequence joins TRBV19 and TRBJ2-1; 8 bases map to TRBD1. The TCR sequence derives from a woman of 80 years or more with acute or convalescent COVID-19. The sequenced sample was peripheral blood. CDR3 amino acids: CASRTGSWYNEQFF. CDR3 in DNA: TGTGCCAGCCGGACAGGGAGTTGGTACAATGAGCAGTTCTTC.